In this sample, the clone carrying this TCR beta chain turned up once. In the authors' methods: Nucleated cell number was recorded as an estimate derived from reference gene primer amplification. Sequencing used immunoSEQ multiplex PCR; TCRdb keeps in-frame clones, though not all of them. V and J calls and clone size are copied from that table; D and trimming were computed from the DNA. Of just under 90,000 clones listed, about 91% are singletons. This sample is drawn from a study of blood T cell repertoires in COVID-19. About the research overall: Donors in the United States, Italy and Spain gave samples during acute or convalescent COVID-19. From T cells, B-cell-depleted T cells, or PBMCs came the material, which was cDNA or gDNA.

The clonotype comes from a man aged 55 to 70 with acute or convalescent COVID-19. Sequenced sample: peripheral blood.

CDR3 nucleotides: TGTGCCAGTTCTCGGTGGCTAGCGGGGAACACCGGGGAGCTGTTTTTT. This translates into CASSRWLAGNTGELFF. The V gene is TRBV27, the J gene TRBJ2-2, with 8 bases that match TRBD2. J was trimmed by 1 base and V by 9 bases; bases with no gene match: 10. This CDR3 is 16 amino acids long. Germline loops: CDR1 MNHEY, CDR2 SMNVEV (reference sequence).